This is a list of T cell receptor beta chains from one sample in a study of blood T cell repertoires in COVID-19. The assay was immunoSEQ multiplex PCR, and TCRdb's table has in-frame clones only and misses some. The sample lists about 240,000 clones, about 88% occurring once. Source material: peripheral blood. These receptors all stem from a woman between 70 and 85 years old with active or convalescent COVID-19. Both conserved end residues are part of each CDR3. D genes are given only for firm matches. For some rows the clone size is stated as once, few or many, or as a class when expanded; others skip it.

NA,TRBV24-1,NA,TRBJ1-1,CATSDRTAGNTEAFF,TGTGCCACCAGTGACCGGACAGCCGGGAACACTGAAGCTTTCTTT
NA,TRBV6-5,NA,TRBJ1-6,CASGTTGWYNSPLHF,TGTGCCAGCGGTACAACAGGGTGGTATAATTCACCCCTCCACTTT
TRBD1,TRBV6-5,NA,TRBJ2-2,CASRGQGNTGELFF,TGTGCCAGCAGGGGACAGGGCAACACCGGGGAGCTGTTTTTT
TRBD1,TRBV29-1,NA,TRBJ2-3,CSVESVGTGGDTQYF,TGCAGCGTTGAAAGCGTGGGGACAGGGGGGGATACGCAGTATTTT
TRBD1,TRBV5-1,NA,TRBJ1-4,CASSFGQANEKLFF,TGCGCCAGCAGCTTCGGACAGGCTAATGAAAAACTGTTTTTT
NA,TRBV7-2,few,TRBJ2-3,CASSPGLNHGTDTQYF,TGTGCCAGCAGCCCAGGATTAAACCACGGCACAGATACGCAGTATTTT
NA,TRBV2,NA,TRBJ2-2,CASSGPRGGTGELFF,TGTGCCAGCAGTGGGCCCAGAGGGGGCACCGGGGAGCTGTTTTTT
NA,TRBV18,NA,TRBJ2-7,CASSPPAYEQYF,TGTGCCAGCTCACCCCCAGCCTACGAGCAGTACTTC
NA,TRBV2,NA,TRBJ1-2,CASSVEGAANYGYTF,TGTGCCAGCAGTGTAGAAGGGGCAGCTAACTATGGCTACACCTTC
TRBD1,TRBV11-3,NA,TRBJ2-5,CASSSGQGTQETQYF,TGTGCCAGCAGCTCGGGACAGGGTACCCAAGAGACCCAGTACTTC
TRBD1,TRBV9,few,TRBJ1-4,CASSAQGAWDEKLFF,TGTGCCAGCAGCGCCCAGGGGGCTTGGGATGAAAAACTGTTTTTT
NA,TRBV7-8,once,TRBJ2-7,CASSLIDRKFEQYF,TGTGCCAGCAGCTTGATAGACAGGAAGTTCGAGCAGTACTTC
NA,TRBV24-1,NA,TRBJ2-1,CATSRGDEQFF,TGTGCCACCAGCAGGGGCGATGAGCAGTTCTTC
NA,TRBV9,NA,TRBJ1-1,CASSVDGGRTEAFF,TGTGCCAGCAGCGTAGACGGGGGTCGGACTGAAGCTTTCTTT
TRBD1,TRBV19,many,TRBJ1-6,CASKRGRSNSPLHF,TGTGCCAGTAAGAGGGGGCGGTCCAATTCACCCCTCCACTTT
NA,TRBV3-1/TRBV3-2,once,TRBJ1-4,CASSQELGYEKLFF,TGTGCCAGCAGCCAAGAACTAGGGTATGAAAAACTGTTTTTT